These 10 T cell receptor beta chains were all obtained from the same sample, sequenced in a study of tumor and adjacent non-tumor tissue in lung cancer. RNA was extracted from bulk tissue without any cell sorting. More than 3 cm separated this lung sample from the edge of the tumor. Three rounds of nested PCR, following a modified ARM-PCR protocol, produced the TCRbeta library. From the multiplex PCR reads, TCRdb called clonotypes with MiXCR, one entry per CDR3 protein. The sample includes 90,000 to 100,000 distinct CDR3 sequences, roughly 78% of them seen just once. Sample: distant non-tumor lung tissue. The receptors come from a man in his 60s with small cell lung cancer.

The DNA of the CDR3 is TGTGCCATCAGCCTCGCCGGGGGAGGCTCCCACAAGCAGTACTTC. Translation gives CAISLAGGGSHKQYF. The chain joins TRBV6-2 or TRBV6-3 to TRBJ2-7, with TRBD2 as a possible D gene (6 bases). Germline assignment: CDR1 MNHEY and CDR2 SVGEGT. This CDR3 is 15 amino acids long. The V end was cut by 10 bases, the J end by 8 bases, with 27 bases between.

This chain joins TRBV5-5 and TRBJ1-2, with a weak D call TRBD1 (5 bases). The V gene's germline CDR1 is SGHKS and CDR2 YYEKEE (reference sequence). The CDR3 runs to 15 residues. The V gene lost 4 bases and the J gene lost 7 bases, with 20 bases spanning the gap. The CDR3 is CASSRLREGLVGYTF. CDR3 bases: TGTGCCAGCAGCCGTCTCAGGGAAGGGTTGGTTGGCTACACCTTC.

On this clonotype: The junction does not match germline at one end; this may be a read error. The CDR3 loop is CSAESAGFNSIQPQHF. The CDR3 DNA follows: TGCAGTGCCGAGAGTGCAGGGTTTAATAGCATTCAGCCCCAGCATTTT. The rearrangement joins TRBV20-1 to TRBJ1-5, with D possibly being TRBD1 (5 bases). Germline V lookup: CDR1 DFQATT, CDR2 SNEGSKA (reference sequence). This CDR3 has 16 amino acids.

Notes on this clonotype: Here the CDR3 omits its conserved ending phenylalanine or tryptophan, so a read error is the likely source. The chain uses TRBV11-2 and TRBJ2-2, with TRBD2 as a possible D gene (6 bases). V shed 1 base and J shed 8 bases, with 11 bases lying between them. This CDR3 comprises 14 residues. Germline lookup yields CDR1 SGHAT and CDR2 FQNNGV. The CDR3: CASSLARETGELFY. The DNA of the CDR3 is TGTGCCAGCAGCTTAGCTCGGGAGACTGGGGAGCTGTTTTAT.

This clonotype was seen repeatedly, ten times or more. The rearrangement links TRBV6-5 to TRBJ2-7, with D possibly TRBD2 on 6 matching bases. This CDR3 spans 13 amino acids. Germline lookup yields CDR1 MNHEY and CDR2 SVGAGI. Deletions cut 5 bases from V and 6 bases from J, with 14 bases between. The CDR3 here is CASSKGEVAEQYF. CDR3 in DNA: TGTGCCAGCAGTAAAGGGGAGGTTGCCGAGCAGTACTTC.

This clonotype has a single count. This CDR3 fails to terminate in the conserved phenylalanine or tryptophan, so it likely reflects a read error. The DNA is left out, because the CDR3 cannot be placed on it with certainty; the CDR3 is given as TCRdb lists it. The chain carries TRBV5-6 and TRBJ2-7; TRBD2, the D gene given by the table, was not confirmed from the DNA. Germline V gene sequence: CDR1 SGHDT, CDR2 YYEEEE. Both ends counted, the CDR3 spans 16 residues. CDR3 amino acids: CASSRGVWALTYEQYL.

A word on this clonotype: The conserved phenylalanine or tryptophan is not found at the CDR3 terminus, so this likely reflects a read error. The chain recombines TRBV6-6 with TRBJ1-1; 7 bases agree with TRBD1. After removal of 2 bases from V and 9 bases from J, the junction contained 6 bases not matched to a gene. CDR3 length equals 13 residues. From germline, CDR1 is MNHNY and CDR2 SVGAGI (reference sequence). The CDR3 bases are TGTGCCAGCAGTTACCCGGGACAGTTGAAAGCTTTCTAT. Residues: CASSYPGQLKAFY.

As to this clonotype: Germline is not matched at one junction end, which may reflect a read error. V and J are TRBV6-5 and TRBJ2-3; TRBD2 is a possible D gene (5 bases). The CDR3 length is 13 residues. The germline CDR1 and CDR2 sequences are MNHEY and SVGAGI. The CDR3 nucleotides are TGTGCCAGCAGTTTCGGGGTCACAGATGCGCAGTATTTT. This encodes CASSFGVTDAQYF.

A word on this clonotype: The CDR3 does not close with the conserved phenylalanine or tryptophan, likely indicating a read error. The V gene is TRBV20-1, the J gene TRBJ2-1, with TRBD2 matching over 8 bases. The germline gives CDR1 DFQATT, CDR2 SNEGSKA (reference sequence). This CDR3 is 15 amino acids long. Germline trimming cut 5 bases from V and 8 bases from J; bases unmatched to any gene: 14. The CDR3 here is CSARPGTRGIDEQFI. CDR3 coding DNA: TGCAGTGCTCGACCCGGGACTAGAGGGATAGATGAGCAGTTCATC.

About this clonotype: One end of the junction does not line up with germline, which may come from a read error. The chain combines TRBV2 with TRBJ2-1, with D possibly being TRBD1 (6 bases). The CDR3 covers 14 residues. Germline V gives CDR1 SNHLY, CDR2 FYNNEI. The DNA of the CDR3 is TGTGCTAGCAGTGACAGGAGTACCGACAATGAGCAGTTCTTC. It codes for CASSDRSTDNEQFF.